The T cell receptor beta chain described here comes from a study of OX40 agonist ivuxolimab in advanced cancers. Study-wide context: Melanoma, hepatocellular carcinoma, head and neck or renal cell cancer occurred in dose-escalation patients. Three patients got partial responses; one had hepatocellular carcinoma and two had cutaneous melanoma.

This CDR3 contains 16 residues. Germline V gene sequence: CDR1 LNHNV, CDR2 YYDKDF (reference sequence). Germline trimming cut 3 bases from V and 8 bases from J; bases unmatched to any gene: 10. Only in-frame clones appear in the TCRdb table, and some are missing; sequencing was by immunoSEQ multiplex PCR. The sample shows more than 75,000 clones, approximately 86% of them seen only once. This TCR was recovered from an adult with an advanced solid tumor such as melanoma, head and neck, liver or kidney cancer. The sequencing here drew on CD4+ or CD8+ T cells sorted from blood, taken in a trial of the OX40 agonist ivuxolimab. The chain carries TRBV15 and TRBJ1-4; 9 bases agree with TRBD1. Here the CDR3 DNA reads TGTGCCACCAGCAGTCCCGGGACAGGGAATCGGGAAAAACTGTTTTTT. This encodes CATSSPGTGNREKLFF.